Detailed here is one TCR beta chain. A much larger clone sits a single nucleotide away, making a read error possible. These data originate in a study of naive and memory T cell subsets. TCR cDNA received a 3' ligated oligonucleotide that carried a UMI. Whole-blood samples were more than 2 ml of peripheral blood from healthy adult volunteers. Unsorted total RNA, roughly 1 to 1000 ng, was DNase treated before reverse transcription. V was pared by 2 bases and J by 6 bases, with 3 bases between. The CDR3 has 11 residues. Germline CDR1 SEHNR, CDR2 FQNEAQ (reference sequence). Ligated cDNA underwent four rounds of PCR with nested alpha and beta constant region primers and SP2. Blood and skin TCR RNA was reverse transcribed with alpha and beta constant primers. From the 5' RACE reads, TCRdb called clonotypes with MiXCR, one entry per CDR3 protein. The table includes 55,000 to 70,000 distinct CDR3 sequences, under 8.5% detected once.

V usage is TRBV7-9 and J usage is TRBJ2-3; D ambiguous. The clonotype originates from a male donor in good health. DNA of the CDR3: TGTGCCAGCAGCTTATTTGATACGCAGTATTTT. Amino acid sequence: CASSLFDTQYF.